This TCR beta chain was captured by sequencing in a study of blood T cell repertoires in COVID-19. For the study at large: T cells, B-cell-depleted T cells, or PBMCs supplied cDNA or gDNA.

J lost 7 bases, V lost 4 bases, and 7 bases had no gene match. There are 15 residues in the CDR3. Germline V gene lookup returns CDR1 SGHRS and CDR2 YFSETQ. In the source study's methods: Amplified reference gene primers provided the basis for estimating nucleated cell counts. The assay was immunoSEQ multiplex PCR, and TCRdb's table has in-frame clones only and misses some. The DNA gave D and trimming, while V, J and clone size come from that table. The sample records roughly 260,000 clones, 88% being singletons. V gene TRBV5-1 combines with J gene TRBJ2-1; 11 bases are a match to TRBD2. Specimen: peripheral blood. This sequence originates from a man aged 55 to 70 who had recovered from COVID-19. CDR3 coding DNA: TGCGCCAGCAGCCGCCCCACTAGCGGGGGAAATGAGCAGTTCTTC. It translates to CASSRPTSGGNEQFF.